This TCR beta chain is drawn from a study of T cell clonotyping in hematopoietic cell transplantation. This clone occurred a few times. Its target is unknown. The sample has other DNA sequences that encode this CDR3 too. CDR3 length: 14 amino acids. CDR1 and CDR2 from the germline V gene are LGHNA and YSLEER. Trimming removed 1 base at V and 1 base at J, with 5 bases between. Libraries were prepared by immunoSEQ multiplex PCR; TCRdb keeps only in-frame clonotypes and omits some of them. The table lists about 6,200 clones, about 77% of them singletons. Study-level points and caveats: Few recipient clonotypes overlapped donors; over 95% were de novo at given depth. Broader posttransplant TCR repertoire diversity was predicted by graft donor and pretransplant recipient Inverse Simpson Index values. Recipient TCR diversity dropped after transplant; expanded clonotypes rose from day 30 to 180.

This receptor was taken from a female patient in her 30s who had an allogeneic stem cell transplant, so the T cells may come from the graft donor. Some clones in this sample may be carry-over from other donors' samples. The genes are TRBV4-3 and TRBJ1-3; D is undetermined. The sequencing here drew on PBMCs, taken 100 days after allogeneic stem cell transplant. Written as DNA, the CDR3 is TGCGCCAGCAGCCAAGGAGATTCTGGAAACACCATATATTTT. Its protein is CASSQGDSGNTIYF.